A selection of T cell receptor beta chains follows, all from one sample in a study of T cells in Graves' hyperthyroidism and ophthalmopathy. Via MiXCR, TCRdb re-called the multiplex PCR reads, giving one row per CDR3 protein. Here the sample spans under 550,000 distinct CDR3 sequences, roughly 21% being singletons. The sequencing sample was made of blood. The receptor set was obtained from a middle-aged man with Graves' ophthalmopathy. Each CDR3 is given with its conserved first and last residue. Fields, in order: J gene, D gene, V gene, clone size, CDR3 DNA, CDR3 protein. The D gene is left open where the match is weak. Expanded clones are given a class, and other clones once, few, many or no size at all.

TRBJ2-5	-	TRBV11-2	many	TGTGCCAGCAGTCAGGACGGACCCCAAGAGACCCAGTACTTC	CASSQDGPQETQYF
TRBJ2-1	TRBD2	TRBV6-2/TRBV6-3	-	TGTGCCAGCAGGGATGCTCTAGCGGGGGGCCTCCCAACTGAGCAGTTCTTC	CASRDALAGGLPTEQFF
TRBJ2-1	-	TRBV30	many	TGTGCCTGGCACTGGGGGGGCAGCTCCTACAATGAGCAGTTCTTC	CAWHWGGSSYNEQFF
TRBJ2-7	-	TRBV27	many	TGTGCCAGCAGTTCGAGGGGGGTCTCGGGGCCCTACGAGCAGTACTTC	CASSSRGVSGPYEQYF
TRBJ1-2	-	TRBV7-2	-	TGTGCCAGCAGCTTAGTAGGCGTCGGGGGGAGCTATGGCTACACCTTC	CASSLVGVGGSYGYTF
TRBJ1-1	-	TRBV5-1	many	TGCGCCAGCAGCTTGGCCGGCACAGCTGAAGCTTTCTTT	CASSLAGTAEAFF
TRBJ2-1	TRBD2	TRBV27	many	TGTGCCACCCAAGGCGGGAGCAAACTAGACTCGCGTAACAATGAGCAGTTCTTC	CATQGGSKLDSRNNEQFF
TRBJ2-7	TRBD1	TRBV3-1	few	TGTGCCAGCAGCCAACGACAGGGGGTCTACGAGCAGTACTTC	CASSQRQGVYEQYF
TRBJ2-3	-	TRBV30	many	TGTGCCTGGAGTGTGCTCAACACAGATACGCAGTATTTT	CAWSVLNTDTQYF
TRBJ2-1	-	TRBV7-9	-	TGTGCCACCGACCTCTACAATGAGCAGTTCTTC	CATDLYNEQFF
TRBJ2-3	-	TRBV28	many	TGTGCCAGTCCTAGCGACGACACAGATACGCAGTATTTT	CASPSDDTDTQYF
TRBJ2-5	-	TRBV7-8	few	TGTGCCAGCAGCTTAGATGGAGGTTCTAAGACCCAGTACTTC	CASSLDGGSKTQYF
TRBJ1-1	TRBD1	TRBV3-1	-	TGTGCCAGCAGCCCTGAGGACAGGGGCACTGAAGCTTTCTTT	CASSPEDRGTEAFF
TRBJ1-2	-	TRBV5-1	many	TGCGCCAGCAGCCCTGACAGAATTGTATACTATGGCTACACCTTC	CASSPDRIVYYGYTF
TRBJ2-3	-	TRBV3-1	-	TGTGCCAGCCTCGGGGGGCTTCCCCCTGATACGCAGTATTTT	CASLGGLPPDTQYF
TRBJ1-1	TRBD1	TRBV7-9	few	TGTGCCAGCAGCCGATTCAGGGGGGCGAGGCACACTGAAGCTTTCTTT	CASSRFRGARHTEAFF
TRBJ1-1	TRBD1	TRBV27	many	TGTGCCAGCAGTTTATCCACGACAGGGTGGCGTGAAGCTTTCTTT	CASSLSTTGWREAFF
TRBJ2-7	-	TRBV7-9	-	TGTGCCAGCAGCTTCCGGGCCTTAAGCTCCTACGAGCAGTACTTC	CASSFRALSSYEQYF
TRBJ2-1	-	TRBV2	-	TGTGCCAGCAGTGAATTGCGGAGCGCCTACAATGAGCAGTTCTTC	CASSELRSAYNEQFF
TRBJ1-1	-	TRBV5-6	few	TGTGCCAGCAGCTCCAGGGTGACTGAAGCTTTCTTT	CASSSRVTEAFF
TRBJ2-5	-	TRBV28	-	TGTGCCAGCAGTTTATTTTTTAGGGGGGTCGACCAAGAGACCCAGTACTTC	CASSLFFRGVDQETQYF
TRBJ2-7	TRBD2	TRBV28	few	TGTGCCAGCAAAGGACCGAGACTAGCGGGAGGTTCCTCCTACGAGCAGTACTTC	CASKGPRLAGGSSYEQYF
TRBJ2-1	-	TRBV3-1	many	TGTGCCAGCAGCCCCCAAATCGGTAGTGCAAGCCCCGGCTCCTACAATGAGCAGTTCTTC	CASSPQIGSASPGSYNEQFF
TRBJ2-1	TRBD2	TRBV20-1	-	TGCAGTGCTAGACACGGACTAGCGGGAGGCCATGAGCAGTTCTTC	CSARHGLAGGHEQFF
TRBJ2-1	-	TRBV2	many	TGTGCCAGCAGTGAAAGCCCCTGGGCCAGGGGCTCCTACAATGAGCAGTTCTTC	CASSESPWARGSYNEQFF
TRBJ2-5	-	TRBV6-1	-	TGTGCCAGCTACCGGGAGAAGGGGACCCAGTACTTC	CASYREKGTQYF
TRBJ1-5	-	TRBV7-2	-	TGTGCCAGCAGCTTAGGACAGTTGGTAAATCAGCCCCAGCATTTT	CASSLGQLVNQPQHF
TRBJ2-3	TRBD1	TRBV20-1	-	TGCAGTGCTAGAGGATCCGGGACAGGGCCTAAAACAGATACGCAGTATTTT	CSARGSGTGPKTDTQYF
TRBJ2-2	TRBD2	TRBV6-1	many	TGTGCCAGCAGTGGACTAGCCTCCACCGGGGAGCTGTTTTTT	CASSGLASTGELFF
TRBJ1-4	TRBD1	TRBV7-9	once	TGTGCCAGCAGCTCCCTGGGACAGGGGGTGGTTAATGAAAAACTGTTTTTT	CASSSLGQGVVNEKLFF
TRBJ2-1	-	TRBV11-2	many	TGTGCCAGCAGCCCCTTTAATGAGCAGTTCTTC	CASSPFNEQFF
TRBJ1-2	-	TRBV3-1	few	TGTGCCAGCAGCCCGCATAATACGAATAACTATGGCTACACCTTC	CASSPHNTNNYGYTF
TRBJ1-4	-	TRBV7-8	-	TGTGCCAGCAGGGGAGTAAATGAAAAACTGTTTTTT	CASRGVNEKLFF
TRBJ2-7	-	TRBV27	many	TGTGCCAGCAGTTTATCGCCATCTCTTCCCTACGAGCAGTACTTC	CASSLSPSLPYEQYF
TRBJ2-7	-	TRBV28	many	TGTGCCAGCAGCCCAAGAGGCGGGATCTCCTACGAGCAGTACTTC	CASSPRGGISYEQYF
TRBJ2-1	-	TRBV6-5	-	TGTGCCAGCAGTTACACAGGGTACCACAATGAGCAGTTCTTC	CASSYTGYHNEQFF
TRBJ1-5	TRBD1	TRBV28	few	TGTGCCAGCAGCGGACAGGCGAGAGTTCAGCCCCAGCATTTT	CASSGQARVQPQHF
TRBJ2-7	TRBD2	TRBV5-1	many	TGTGCCAGCAGCTTAGCGGGAGGGGGCTCCTACGAGCAGTACTTC	CASSLAGGGSYEQYF
TRBJ2-3	-	TRBV2	many	TGTGCCAGCAGGGGGCCTGGCACAGATACGCAGTATTTT	CASRGPGTDTQYF
TRBJ1-1	-	TRBV30	many	TGTGCCTGGAGTGGGACAAGGAACACTGAAGCTTTCTTT	CAWSGTRNTEAFF
TRBJ1-2	-	TRBV10-3	many	TGTGCCGTACAACAGGATGTGGGTGGCTACACCTTC	CAVQQDVGGYTF
TRBJ2-3	-	TRBV25-1	few	TGTGCCAGCAGTGAGTCCCACCCGGGACTCTCGCAGTATTTT	CASSESHPGLSQYF
TRBJ1-1	-	TRBV11-2	many	TGTGCCAGCAGCTTATCACTTTCAGGGGAGAACACTGAAGCTTTCTTT	CASSLSLSGENTEAFF
TRBJ1-1	-	TRBV4-1	-	TGCGCCAGCAGCCAGCCAGGACTCTCAAGGGATACTGAAGCTTTCTTT	CASSQPGLSRDTEAFF
TRBJ2-1	TRBD1	TRBV5-1	many	TGCGCCAGCAGTCCTAGACAGGGCAGCTCCTACAATGAGCAGTTCTTC	CASSPRQGSSYNEQFF
TRBJ2-5	TRBD2	TRBV7-2	-	TGTGCCAGCAGCACAGCGGGAGTTCTCGAGACCCAGTACTTC	CASSTAGVLETQYF
TRBJ2-7	TRBD2	TRBV7-2	many	TGTGCCAGCAGCAGCGGGAGCGATTACGAGCAGTACTTC	CASSSGSDYEQYF
TRBJ1-2	TRBD1	TRBV3-1	-	TGTGCCAGCAGCCACGTCCCGGGACAGGGCCCCTATGGCTACACCTTC	CASSHVPGQGPYGYTF
TRBJ2-7	-	TRBV19	-	TGTGCCAGTAGTGTGGAGGTCGCCTCCTACGAGCAGTACTTC	CASSVEVASYEQYF
TRBJ2-1	TRBD2	TRBV6-2/TRBV6-3	many	TGTGCCAGCAGTTACTCCGGACTAGCGGGGGCTGGGCACTACAATGAGCAGTTCTTC	CASSYSGLAGAGHYNEQFF
TRBJ2-7	-	TRBV9	-	TGTGCCAGCAGCCTCGCCACCGGGACAAGTACCTACGAGCAGTACTTC	CASSLATGTSTYEQYF
TRBJ2-5	-	TRBV24-1	-	TGTGCCACCAGTGACCCTAGACCGGACAAGACGGAGACCCAGTACTTC	CATSDPRPDKTETQYF
TRBJ1-3	TRBD1	TRBV7-6	few	TGTGCCAGCAGCTTAGGGGTCGCCGGGACAGGGAGAAACACCATATATTTT	CASSLGVAGTGRNTIYF